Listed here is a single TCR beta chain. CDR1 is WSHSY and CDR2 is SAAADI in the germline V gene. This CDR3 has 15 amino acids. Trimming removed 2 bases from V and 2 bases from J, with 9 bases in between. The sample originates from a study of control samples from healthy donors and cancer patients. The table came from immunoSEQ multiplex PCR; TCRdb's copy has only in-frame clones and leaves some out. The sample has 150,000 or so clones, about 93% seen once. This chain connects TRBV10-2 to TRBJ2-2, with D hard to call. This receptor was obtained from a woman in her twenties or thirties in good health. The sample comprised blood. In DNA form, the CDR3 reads TGCGCCAGCAGTGAGACTGCCGCAAACACCGGGGAGCTGTTTTTT. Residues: CASSETAANTGELFF.